This T cell receptor (beta chain) was recorded in a study of T cells after yellow fever vaccination. Overall study context: When fractions had low cell numbers, they were prepared with SMART-Seq v4 Ultra Low Input. Study-level results: A large majority of primary-vaccination clones showed up again after the booster (roughly 96% CD4, about 90% CD8).

This clonotype was seen ten or more times. No antigen is known for it. This CDR3 has 15 residues. The J segment lost 0 bases and the V segment lost 5 bases, leaving 3 bases of the junction unmatched. Germline V gene data show CDR1 as SGHTA and CDR2 as FQGNSA. Researchers made TCR cDNA using 5'RACE template switching, and this step added a universal primer site and UMIs. One entry per CDR3 protein, called by TCRdb with MiXCR from the 5' RACE reads. The repertoire holds about 300,000 distinct CDR3 sequences, with roughly 4.3% as singletons. Sequencing used PBMCs, obtained 5 days after the yellow fever booster vaccination. The source of this sequence is a man aged 18 to 29 who received the YFV17D yellow fever vaccine. The V and J genes are TRBV7-2 and TRBJ2-3, with 9 bases fitting TRBD2. The CDR3 spells CASSGGGVSTDTQYF. The CDR3 DNA reads as TGTGCCAGCAGCGGCGGGGGGGTGAGCACAGATACGCAGTATTTT.